This TCR beta chain derives from a study of spatial heterogeneity in lung cancer. Stated time point: sample taken at primary tumor resection. Samples were donated by 72 untreated early-stage non-small cell lung cancer patients. Whole RNA was taken from tumor, nontumor lung or frozen PBMC; it was then sequenced unsorted. Per the germline V gene, CDR1 is SGDLS and CDR2 is YYNGEE. The CDR3 contains 13 residues. V lost 4 bases and J 5 bases, leaving 12 bases between the germline ends. Findings and limits, study-wide: One measure, the expanded intratumoral alpha and beta TCR count, tracked tumor mutation counts.

This clonotype is medium-sized. Its antigen is still unknown. This beta chain is an off-target read within a library intended for alpha chains, so its frequency means little. On each TCR cDNA molecule, a unique molecular identifier was present. TCRdb re-derived calls from the 5' RACE reads in MiXCR, one entry per CDR3 protein. Of thousands of distinct CDR3 sequences in the sample, 9.5% to 14% were seen once. The chain is built from TRBV9 and TRBJ2-5, with D hard to call. The TCR sequence derives from a male donor with early-stage non-small cell lung cancer. Sequences were derived from lung tumor tissue, sampled at surgery. CDR3 DNA: TGTGCCAGCAGCTCCCAGCCTTGGGAGACCCAGTACTTC. Protein product: CASSSQPWETQYF.